This TCR beta chain came from a study of blood T cell repertoires in COVID-19. Looking at the study overall: T cells, B-cell-depleted T cells, or PBMCs provided the cDNA or gDNA that served as material.

Per the study methods: Amplification of reference gene primers was used by the study to estimate nucleated cell counts. Profiled with immunoSEQ multiplex PCR; TCRdb holds only in-frame clones, not every one. The V and J calls and the clone size are those of that table, but D and trimming were determined from the DNA. The table has over 50,000 clones, 80% to 90% seen once. This CDR3 region has 14 residues. Between the trimmed V and J ends, which lost 1 base and 7 bases, there was a span of 9 bases. Germline CDR1 is SGHKS and CDR2 is YYEKEE (reference sequence). Source material: peripheral blood. This TCR was sampled from a man aged 45-65 years with active COVID-19. The V gene is TRBV5-5, the J gene TRBJ1-6; weak D call: TRBD1 (5 bases). The CDR3 loop is CASSLFTGNSPLHF. The DNA of the CDR3 is TGTGCCAGCAGCTTGTTCACAGGCAATTCACCCCTCCACTTT.